This T cell receptor beta chain derives from a study of T-cell reconstitution after alpha-beta-depleted transplantation in children. Study results and limitations: For some patients, TCRbeta diversity was high at day 60 because of recipient T cells and thymic progenitors that survived. Newly generated T cells supplied most T-cell counts and diversity one year post-transplant. Reportedly, alpha-beta T cells present about two months post-transplant originated from several hundred expanded clones of graft origin.

As for this clonotype: Its antigen is not identified.

Germline V gene sequence: CDR1 SNHLY, CDR2 FYNNEI. This CDR3 spans 13 amino acids. Between the trimmed V and J ends, which lost 5 bases and 15 bases, there was a span of 20 bases. The TCRbeta library incorporated unique molecular identifiers. TCRdb reprocessed the PCR reads with MiXCR, giving one entry per CDR3 protein. The table records around 420,000 distinct CDR3 sequences, about a sixth of them present only once. This material consisted of PBMCs, mostly from graft donor cells, taken 360 days after TCRalphabeta/CD19-depleted stem cell transplant. This receptor was identified in a boy younger than two who had a stem cell transplant for Wiskott-Aldrich syndrome, so the T cells may come from the graft donor. V and J are TRBV2 and TRBJ2-4; D gene unclear. The CDR3: CASSFSPPGRGYF. The CDR3 DNA sequence: TGTGCCAGCAGTTTTTCCCCCCCGGGCCGCGGGTACTTC.